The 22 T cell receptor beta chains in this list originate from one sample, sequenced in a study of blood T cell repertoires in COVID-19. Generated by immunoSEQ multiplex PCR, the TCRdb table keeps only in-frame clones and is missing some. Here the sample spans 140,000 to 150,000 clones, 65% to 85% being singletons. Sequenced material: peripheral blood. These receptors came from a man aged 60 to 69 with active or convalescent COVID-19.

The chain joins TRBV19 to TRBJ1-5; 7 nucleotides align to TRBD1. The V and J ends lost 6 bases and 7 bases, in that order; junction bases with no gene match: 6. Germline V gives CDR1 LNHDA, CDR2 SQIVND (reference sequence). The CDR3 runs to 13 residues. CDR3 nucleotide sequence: TGTGCCAGTAGAACAGGGGTAGGCCAGCCCCAGCATTTT. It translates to CASRTGVGQPQHF.

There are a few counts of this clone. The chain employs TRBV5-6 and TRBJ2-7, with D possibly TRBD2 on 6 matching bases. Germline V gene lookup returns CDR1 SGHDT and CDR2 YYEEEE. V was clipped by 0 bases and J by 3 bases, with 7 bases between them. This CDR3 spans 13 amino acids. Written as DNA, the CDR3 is TGTGCCAGCAGCTTGGGGGGAGGCTACGAGCAGTACTTC. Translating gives CASSLGGGYEQYF.

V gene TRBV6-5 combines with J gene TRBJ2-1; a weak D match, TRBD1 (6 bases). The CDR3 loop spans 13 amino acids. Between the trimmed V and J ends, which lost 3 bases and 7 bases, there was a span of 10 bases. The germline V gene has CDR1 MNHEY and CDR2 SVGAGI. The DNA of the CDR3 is TGTGCCAGCAGTTATTTCACAGGGAATGAGCAGTTCTTC. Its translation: CASSYFTGNEQFF.

This chain's CDR3 is CASSPGWRGVNEQFF. CDR3 sequence (DNA): TGTGCCAGCAGCCCTGGGTGGCGGGGGGTCAATGAGCAGTTCTTC. The chain is built from TRBV5-8 and TRBJ2-1, with 8 positions matching TRBD2. V lost 4 bases to trimming and J lost 6 bases; unmatched junction nucleotides: 9. CDR1 is SGHTS, CDR2 YDEGEE, per germline. The CDR3 runs to 15 residues. Combining the CDR3 with reference TRBV5-8 and TRBJ2-1 gives the whole variable domain EAGVTQSPTHLIKTRGQQATLRCSPISGHTSVYWYQQALGLGLQFLLWYDEGEERNRGNFPPRFSGRQFPNYSSELNVNALELEDSALYLCASSPGWRGVNEQFFGPGTRLTVL.

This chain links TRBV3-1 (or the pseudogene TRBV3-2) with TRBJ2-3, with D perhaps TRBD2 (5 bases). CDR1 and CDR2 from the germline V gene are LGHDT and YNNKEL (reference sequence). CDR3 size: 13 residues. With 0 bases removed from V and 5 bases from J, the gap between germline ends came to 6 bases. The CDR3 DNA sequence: TGTGCCAGCAGCCAAGATGGGAGAGATACGCAGTATTTT. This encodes CASSQDGRDTQYF.

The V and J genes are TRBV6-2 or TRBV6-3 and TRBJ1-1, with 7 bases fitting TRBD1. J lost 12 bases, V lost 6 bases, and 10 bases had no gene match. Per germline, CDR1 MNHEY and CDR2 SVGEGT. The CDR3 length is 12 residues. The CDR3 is CASSRDSPRTFF. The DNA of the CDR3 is TGTGCCAGCAGCCGGGACAGCCCACGGACTTTCTTT.

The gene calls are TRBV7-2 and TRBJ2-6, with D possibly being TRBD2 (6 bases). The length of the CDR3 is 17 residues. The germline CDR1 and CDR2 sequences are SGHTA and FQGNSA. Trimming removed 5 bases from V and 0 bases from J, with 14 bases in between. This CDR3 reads CASSPPRGSSGANVLTF. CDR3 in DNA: TGTGCCAGCAGCCCTCCCCGGGGGAGCTCTGGGGCCAACGTCCTGACTTTC.

Here the CDR3 DNA reads TGTGCCAGCACCTTTTCCGGGACAGGGGATGGCTACACCTTC. Translation gives CASTFSGTGDGYTF. The J gene is TRBJ1-2, the V gene TRBV2, with TRBD1 identical over 10 bases. The CDR3 is 14 residues long. Per the germline V gene, CDR1 is SNHLY and CDR2 is FYNNEI. The ends lost 7 bases at V and 6 bases at J; junction bases unmatched: 8. Full variable domain (missing parts from reference TRBV2 and TRBJ1-2): EPEVTQTPSHQVTQMGQEVILRCVPISNHLYFYWYRQILGQKVEFLVSFYNNEISEKSEIFDDQFSVERPDGSNFTLKIRSTKLEDSAMYFCASTFSGTGDGYTFGSGTRLTVV.

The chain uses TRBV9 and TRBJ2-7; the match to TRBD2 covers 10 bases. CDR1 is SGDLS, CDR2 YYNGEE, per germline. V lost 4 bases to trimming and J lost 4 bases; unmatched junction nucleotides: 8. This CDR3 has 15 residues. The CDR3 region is CASSPAAGGSYEQYF. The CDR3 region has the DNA TGTGCCAGCAGCCCGGCAGCGGGAGGGTCTTACGAGCAGTACTTC.

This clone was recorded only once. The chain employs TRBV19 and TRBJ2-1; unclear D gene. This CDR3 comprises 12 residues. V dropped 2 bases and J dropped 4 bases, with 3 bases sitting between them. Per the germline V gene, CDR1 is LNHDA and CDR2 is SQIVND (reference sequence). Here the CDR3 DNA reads TGTGCCAGTAGTATATATTACAATGAGCAGTTCTTC. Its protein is CASSIYYNEQFF.

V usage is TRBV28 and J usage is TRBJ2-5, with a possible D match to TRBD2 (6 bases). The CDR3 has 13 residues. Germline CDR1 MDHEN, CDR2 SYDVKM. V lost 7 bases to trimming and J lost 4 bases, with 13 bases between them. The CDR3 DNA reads TGTGCCAGCACCCTAGGAGGGGCAGAGACCCAGTACTTC. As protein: CASTLGGAETQYF. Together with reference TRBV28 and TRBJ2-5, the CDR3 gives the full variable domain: DVKVTQSSRYLVKRTGEKVFLECVQDMDHENMFWYRQDPGLGLRLIYFSYDVKMKEKGDIPEGYSVSREKKERFSLILESASTNQTSMYLCASTLGGAETQYFGPGTRLLVL.

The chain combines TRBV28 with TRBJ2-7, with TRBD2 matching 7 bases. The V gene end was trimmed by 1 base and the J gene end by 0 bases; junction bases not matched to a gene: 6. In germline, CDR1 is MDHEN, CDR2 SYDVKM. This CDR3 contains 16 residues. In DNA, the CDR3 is TGTGCCAGCAGTTTATCGGGCGGGAGCGTCTCCTACGAGCAGTACTTC. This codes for CASSLSGGSVSYEQYF. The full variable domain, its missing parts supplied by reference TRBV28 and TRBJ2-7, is DVKVTQSSRYLVKRTGEKVFLECVQDMDHENMFWYRQDPGLGLRLIYFSYDVKMKEKGDIPEGYSVSREKKERFSLILESASTNQTSMYLCASSLSGGSVSYEQYFGPGTRLTVT.

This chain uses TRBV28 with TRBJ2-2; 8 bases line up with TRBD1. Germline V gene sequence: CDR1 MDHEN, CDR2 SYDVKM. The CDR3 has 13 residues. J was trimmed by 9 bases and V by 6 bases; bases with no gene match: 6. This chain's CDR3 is CASRLQGAWELFF. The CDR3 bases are TGTGCCAGCAGGCTCCAGGGGGCCTGGGAGCTGTTTTTT.

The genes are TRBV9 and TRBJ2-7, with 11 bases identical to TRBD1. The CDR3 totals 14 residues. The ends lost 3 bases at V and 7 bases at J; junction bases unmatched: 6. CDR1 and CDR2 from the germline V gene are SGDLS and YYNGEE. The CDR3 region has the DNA TGTGCCAGCAGCGCCGGACAGGGGGCGGGTGAGCAGTACTTC. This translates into CASSAGQGAGEQYF.

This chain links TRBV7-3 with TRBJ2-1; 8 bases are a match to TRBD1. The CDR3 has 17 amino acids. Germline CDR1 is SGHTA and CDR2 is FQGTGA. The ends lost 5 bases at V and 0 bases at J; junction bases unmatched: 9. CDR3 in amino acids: CASSPSGGSSSYNEQFF. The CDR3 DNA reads TGTGCCAGCAGCCCTTCAGGGGGCTCTAGCTCCTACAATGAGCAGTTCTTC.

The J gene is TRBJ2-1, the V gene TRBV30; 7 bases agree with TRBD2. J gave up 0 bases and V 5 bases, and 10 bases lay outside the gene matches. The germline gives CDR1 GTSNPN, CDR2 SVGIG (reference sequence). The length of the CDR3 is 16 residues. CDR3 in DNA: TGTGCCTGGTCAAGACTAGCCTCCGGCTCCTACAATGAGCAGTTCTTC. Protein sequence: CAWSRLASGSYNEQFF.

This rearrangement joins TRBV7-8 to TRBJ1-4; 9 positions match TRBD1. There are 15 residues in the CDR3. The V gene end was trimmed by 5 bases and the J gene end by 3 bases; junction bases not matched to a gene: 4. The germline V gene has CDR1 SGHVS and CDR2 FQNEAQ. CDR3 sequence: CASSLYRGPNEKLFF. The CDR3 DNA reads TGTGCCAGCAGCCTGTACAGGGGGCCTAATGAAAAACTGTTTTTT.

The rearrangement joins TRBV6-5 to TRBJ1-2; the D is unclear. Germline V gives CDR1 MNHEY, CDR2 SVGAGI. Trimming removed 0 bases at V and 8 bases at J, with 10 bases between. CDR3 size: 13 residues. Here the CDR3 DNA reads TGTGCCAGCAGTTACTCGAGAGGGAGGGGCTACACCTTC. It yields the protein CASSYSRGRGYTF.

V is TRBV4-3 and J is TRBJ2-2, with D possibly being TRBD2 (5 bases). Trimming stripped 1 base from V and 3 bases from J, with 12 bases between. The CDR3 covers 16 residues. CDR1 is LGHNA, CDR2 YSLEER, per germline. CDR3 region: CASSQGEGRDTGELFF. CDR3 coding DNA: TGCGCCAGCAGCCAAGGTGAGGGCCGTGACACCGGGGAGCTGTTTTTT.

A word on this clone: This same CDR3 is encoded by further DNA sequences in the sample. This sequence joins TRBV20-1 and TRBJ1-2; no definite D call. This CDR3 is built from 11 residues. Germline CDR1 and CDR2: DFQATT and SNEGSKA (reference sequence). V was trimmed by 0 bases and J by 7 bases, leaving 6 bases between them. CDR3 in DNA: TGCAGTGCTAGAGACCTCCGTGGCTACACCTTC. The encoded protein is CSARDLRGYTF.

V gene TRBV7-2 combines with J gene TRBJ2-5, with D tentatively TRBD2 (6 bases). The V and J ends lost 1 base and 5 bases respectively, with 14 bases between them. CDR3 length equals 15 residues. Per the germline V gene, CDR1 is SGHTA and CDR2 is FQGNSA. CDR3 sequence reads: CASSLGFRELETQYF. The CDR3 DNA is TGTGCCAGCAGCTTAGGGTTCCGGGAGCTCGAGACCCAGTACTTC. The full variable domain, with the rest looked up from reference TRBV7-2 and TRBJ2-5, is GAGVSQSPSNKVTEKGKDVELRCDPISGHTALYWYRQSLGQGLEFLIYFQGNSAPDKSGLPSDRFSAERTGGSVSTLTIQRTQQEDSAVYLCASSLGFRELETQYFGPGTRLLVL.

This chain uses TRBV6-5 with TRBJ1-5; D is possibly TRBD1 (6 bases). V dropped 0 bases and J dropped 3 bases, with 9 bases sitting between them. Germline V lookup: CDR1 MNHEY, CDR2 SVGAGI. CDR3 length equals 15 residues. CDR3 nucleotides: TGTGCCAGCAGTTACTCGGACAGAGTCAATCAGCCCCAGCATTTT. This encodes CASSYSDRVNQPQHF.